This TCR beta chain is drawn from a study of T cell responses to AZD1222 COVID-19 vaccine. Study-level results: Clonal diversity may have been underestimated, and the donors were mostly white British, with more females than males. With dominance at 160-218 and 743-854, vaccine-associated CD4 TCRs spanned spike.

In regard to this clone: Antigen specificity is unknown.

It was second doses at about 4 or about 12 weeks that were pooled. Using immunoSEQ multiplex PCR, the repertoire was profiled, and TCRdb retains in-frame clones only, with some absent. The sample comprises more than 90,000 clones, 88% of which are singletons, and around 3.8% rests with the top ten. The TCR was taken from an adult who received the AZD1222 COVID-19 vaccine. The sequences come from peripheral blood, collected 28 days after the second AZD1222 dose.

CDR3 region: CASSLGRPSYGYTF. The DNA for the CDR3 is TGTGCCAGCAGCTTGGGACGGCCATCTTATGGCTACACCTTC. The V call is TRBV7-2, the J call TRBJ1-2; TRBD1 is a possible D gene (5 bases). Deletions cut 3 bases from V and 5 bases from J, with 13 bases between. The CDR3 loop spans 14 amino acids. Per the germline V gene, CDR1 is SGHTA and CDR2 is FQGNSA.